Listed below are T cell receptor beta chains from one sample, sequenced in a study of T cells in Graves' hyperthyroidism and ophthalmopathy. TCRdb processed the multiplex PCR reads anew with MiXCR; each CDR3 protein has one entry. This table holds nearly 600,000 distinct CDR3 sequences, 12% to 15% found once. Material for sequencing was blood. Receptor source: a woman between 18 and 30 years old with Graves' ophthalmopathy. CDR3s include the opening cysteine and the closing phenylalanine or tryptophan. The D gene is left open where the match is weak. Size tells how often a clone was seen (once, few, many) or the class of an expanded clone, and some rows leave it out.

clone_size d_call j_call v_call cdr3_aa cdr3_nt
many TRBD1 TRBJ1-1 TRBV10-1 CASSRDSRTEAFF TGCGCCAGCAGTCGGGACAGCCGGACTGAAGCTTTCTTT
few TRBD1 TRBJ2-4 TRBV4-1 CASSPGQEGKNIQYF TGCGCCAGCAGCCCTGGACAGGAAGGGAAAAACATTCAGTACTTC
few . TRBJ1-5 TRBV4-3 CASSQDMGNQPQHF TGCGCCAGCAGCCAAGATATGGGGAATCAGCCCCAGCATTTT
many TRBD1 TRBJ1-5 TRBV12-3/TRBV12-4 CASSFRDSNQPQHF TGTGCCAGCAGTTTCCGGGACAGTAATCAGCCCCAGCATTTT
many . TRBJ2-1 TRBV2 CASRPGSYNEQFF TGTGCCAGCAGGCCCGGCTCCTACAATGAGCAGTTCTTC
. . TRBJ2-7 TRBV18 CASSPPGLITKEQYF TGTGCCAGCTCACCACCGGGGCTGATAACGAAAGAGCAGTACTTC
many TRBD1 TRBJ2-5 TRBV7-9 CASSQKVRDSQETQYF TGTGCCAGCAGCCAAAAAGTCCGGGACAGCCAAGAGACCCAGTACTTC
. . TRBJ2-7 TRBV20-1 CSARDQSRYEQYF TGCAGTGCTAGAGATCAATCGAGATACGAGCAGTACTTC
many TRBD1 TRBJ2-1 TRBV12-3/TRBV12-4 CASSLATGQYNEQFF TGTGCCAGCAGTTTAGCGACAGGGCAGTACAATGAGCAGTTCTTC
. TRBD1 TRBJ2-7 TRBV12-3/TRBV12-4 CASIGTAYEQYF TGTGCCAGCATTGGGACAGCCTACGAGCAGTACTTC
. TRBD2 TRBJ2-3 TRBV28 CASIGAGASPDTQYF TGTGCCAGCATTGGGGCGGGAGCCTCTCCAGATACGCAGTATTTT
. TRBD1 TRBJ1-2 TRBV20-1 CSAGTLPGQGGGYTF TGCAGTGCTGGTACATTGCCGGGACAGGGGGGTGGCTACACCTTC
many . TRBJ1-2 TRBV11-3 CASSRQSLGYTF TGTGCCAGCAGCCGACAGTCCCTCGGCTACACCTTC
many . TRBJ1-1 TRBV6-2/TRBV6-3 CASKLPLYGTPNTEAFF TGTGCCAGCAAGTTACCCCTATACGGGACACCTAACACTGAAGCTTTCTTT
many TRBD1 TRBJ2-2 TRBV2 CASSEQQGLMNTGELFF TGTGCCAGCAGTGAGCAACAGGGGCTAATGAACACCGGGGAGCTGTTTTTT